This entry lists 9 T cell receptor beta chains sequenced from one sample in a study of blood T cells in healthy people across ages. Combining a sample-barcoded 5' primer with a J-beta primer mix, a second PCR ran for 7 to 11 cycles. TCRdb re-derived calls from the 5' RACE reads in MiXCR, one entry per CDR3 protein. The table has around 1,000,000 distinct CDR3 sequences, approximately 25% seen once; the top ten hold less than 0.75%. The data were also submitted as part of a second study, on T cells of mothers and their children.

Sequences were obtained from blood. The receptors here all came from a girl aged 2-10 years in good health.

The table lists this clonotype with a few counts. The chain recombines TRBV25-1 with TRBJ2-1; no definite D call. The CDR3 is 13 residues long. V lost 3 bases and J 2 bases, leaving 5 bases between the germline ends. Germline V CDR1 and CDR2: MGHDK, SYGVNS. The CDR3: CASSEVTYNEQFF. DNA of the CDR3: TGTGCCAGCAGTGAGGTCACCTACAATGAGCAGTTCTTC.

V gene TRBV7-2 combines with J gene TRBJ1-5; D call uncertain. Per the germline V gene, CDR1 is SGHTA and CDR2 is FQGNSA. Trimming stripped 1 base from V and 5 bases from J, with 6 bases between. This CDR3 contains 13 residues. CDR3 coding DNA: TGTGCCAGCAGCTTAGAACTTGATCAGCCCCAGCATTTT. It specifies CASSLELDQPQHF. The full variable domain, with the rest looked up from reference TRBV7-2 and TRBJ1-5, is GAGVSQSPSNKVTEKGKDVELRCDPISGHTALYWYRQSLGQGLEFLIYFQGNSAPDKSGLPSDRFSAERTGGSVSTLTIQRTQQEDSAVYLCASSLELDQPQHFGDGTRLSIL.

V gene TRBV29-1 combines with J gene TRBJ2-7; D is unresolved. The V gene's germline CDR1 is SQVTM and CDR2 ANQGSEA. CDR3 length: 14 amino acids. V was trimmed by 7 bases and J by 2 bases, leaving 18 bases between them. DNA for the CDR3: TGCAGCGGCCTAGTGAGTAGCCCTCCCTACGAGCAGTACTTC. The encoded protein is CSGLVSSPPYEQYF.

Remarks on this clonotype: Its ends do not fully match the called genes, so a read error is possible. V is TRBV24-1 and J is TRBJ2-5; TRBD2 might be the D (6 bases). The J call is doubtful: the DNA matches TRBJ2-1 better. Germline V gene sequence: CDR1 KGHDR, CDR2 SFDVKD. The CDR3 loop spans 13 amino acids. This chain's CDR3 is CTTSARSRGEQFF. The CDR3 nucleotides are TGTACCACCAGTGCTCGATCACGGGGGGAGCAGTTCTTC.

The genes are TRBV6-2 or TRBV6-3 and TRBJ1-5; no firm D call. Trimming removed 7 bases at V and 5 bases at J, with 9 bases between. The germline V gene has CDR1 MNHEY and CDR2 SVGEGT. The CDR3 runs to 12 residues. The CDR3 reads CASTTMDQPQHF. In DNA form, the CDR3 reads TGTGCCAGCACCACCATGGATCAGCCCCAGCATTTT.

This chain links TRBV4-1 with TRBJ2-5; no clear D gene. V lost 0 bases, J lost 5 bases, and 13 bases lay in between. The CDR3 length is 15 residues. Germline CDR1 is MGHRA and CDR2 is YSYEKL. The CDR3 loop reads CASSQDRLIGETQYF. The CDR3 DNA follows: TGCGCCAGCAGCCAAGATAGACTCATCGGGGAGACCCAGTACTTC.

This chain joins TRBV20-1 and TRBJ2-7; D unresolved. The CDR3 contains 12 residues. V was shortened by 2 bases and J by 3 bases, with 8 bases between the two germline ends. CDR1 is DFQATT and CDR2 is SNEGSKA in the germline V gene (reference sequence). Written as DNA, the CDR3 is TGCAGTGCTAGAAGCTCGAACTACGAGCAGTACTTC. Its translation is CSARSSNYEQYF.

This clonotype came up a few times. The rearrangement uses TRBV6-7 and TRBJ2-4; D tentatively reads TRBD1 or TRBD2 (5 bases each). TRBV6-7 is given ORF status, its function remaining uncertain. V lost 5 bases to trimming and J lost 4 bases, with 12 bases between them. This CDR3 contains 14 residues. The CDR3 DNA follows: TGTGCCAGCAGTCCACCGGGACGGAAAAACATTCAGTACTTC. Translation: CASSPPGRKNIQYF.

This clonotype was counted only a few times. The V call is TRBV20-1, the J call TRBJ2-3; TRBD2 aligns across 12 bases. Losses at the gene ends were 8 bases for V and 0 bases for J; bases not matched to a gene: 21. The CDR3 totals 20 residues. Germline CDR1 reads DFQATT; CDR2 reads SNEGSKA (reference sequence). Written as DNA, the CDR3 is TGCAGTACAACGCCACGTGGGACTAGCGGGCCCCGCGGTAGCACAGATACGCAGTATTTT. Protein: CSTTPRGTSGPRGSTDTQYF.